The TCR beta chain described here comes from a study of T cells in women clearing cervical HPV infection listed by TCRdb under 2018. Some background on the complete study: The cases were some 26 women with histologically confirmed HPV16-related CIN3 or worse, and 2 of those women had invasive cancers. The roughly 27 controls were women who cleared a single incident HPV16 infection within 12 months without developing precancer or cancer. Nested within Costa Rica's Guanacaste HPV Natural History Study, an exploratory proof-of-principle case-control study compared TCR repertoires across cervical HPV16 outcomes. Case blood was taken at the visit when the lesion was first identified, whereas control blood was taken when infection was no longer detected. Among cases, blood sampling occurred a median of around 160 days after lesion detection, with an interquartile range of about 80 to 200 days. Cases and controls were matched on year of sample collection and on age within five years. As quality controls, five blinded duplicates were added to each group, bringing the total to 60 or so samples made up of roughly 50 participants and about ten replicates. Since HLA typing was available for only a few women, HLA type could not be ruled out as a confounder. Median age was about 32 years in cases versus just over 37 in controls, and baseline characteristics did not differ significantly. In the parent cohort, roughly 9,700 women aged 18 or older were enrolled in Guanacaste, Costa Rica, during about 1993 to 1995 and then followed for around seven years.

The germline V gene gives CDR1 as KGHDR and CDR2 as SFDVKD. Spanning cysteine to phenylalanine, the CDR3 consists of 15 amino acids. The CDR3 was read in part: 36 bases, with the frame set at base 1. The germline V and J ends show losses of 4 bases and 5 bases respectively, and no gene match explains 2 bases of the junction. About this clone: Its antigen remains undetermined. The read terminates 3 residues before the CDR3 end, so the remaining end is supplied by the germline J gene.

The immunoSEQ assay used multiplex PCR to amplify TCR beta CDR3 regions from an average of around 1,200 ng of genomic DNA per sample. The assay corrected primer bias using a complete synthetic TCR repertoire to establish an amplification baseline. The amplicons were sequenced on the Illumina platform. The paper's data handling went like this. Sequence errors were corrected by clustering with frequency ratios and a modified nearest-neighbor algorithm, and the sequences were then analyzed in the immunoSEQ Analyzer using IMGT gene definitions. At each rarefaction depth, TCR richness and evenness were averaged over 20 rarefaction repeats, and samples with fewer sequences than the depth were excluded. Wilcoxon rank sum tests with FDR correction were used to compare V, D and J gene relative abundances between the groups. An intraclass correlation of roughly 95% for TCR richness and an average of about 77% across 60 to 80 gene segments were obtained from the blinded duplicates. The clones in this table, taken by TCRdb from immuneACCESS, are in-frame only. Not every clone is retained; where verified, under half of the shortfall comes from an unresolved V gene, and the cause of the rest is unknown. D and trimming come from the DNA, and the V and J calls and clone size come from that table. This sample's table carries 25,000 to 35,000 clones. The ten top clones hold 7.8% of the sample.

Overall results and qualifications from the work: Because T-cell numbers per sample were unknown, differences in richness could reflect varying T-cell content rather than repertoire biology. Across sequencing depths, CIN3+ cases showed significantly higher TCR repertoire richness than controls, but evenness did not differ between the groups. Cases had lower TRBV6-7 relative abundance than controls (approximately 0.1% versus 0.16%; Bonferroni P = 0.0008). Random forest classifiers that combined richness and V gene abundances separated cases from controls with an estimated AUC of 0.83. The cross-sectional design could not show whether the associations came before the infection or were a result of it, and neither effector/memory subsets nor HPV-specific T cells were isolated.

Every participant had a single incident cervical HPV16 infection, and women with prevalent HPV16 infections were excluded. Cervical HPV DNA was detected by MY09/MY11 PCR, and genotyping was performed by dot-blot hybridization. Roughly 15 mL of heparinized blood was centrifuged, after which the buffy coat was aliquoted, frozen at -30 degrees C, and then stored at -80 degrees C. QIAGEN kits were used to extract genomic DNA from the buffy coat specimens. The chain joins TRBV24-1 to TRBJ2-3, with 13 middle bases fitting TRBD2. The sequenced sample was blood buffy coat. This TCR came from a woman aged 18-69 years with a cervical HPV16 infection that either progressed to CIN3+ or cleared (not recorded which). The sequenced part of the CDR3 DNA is TGTGCCACCAGTGACCGGACTAGCGGGAGAGATACG. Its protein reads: CATSDRTSGRDT. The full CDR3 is CATSDRTSGRDTQYF.